This entry is about one TCR beta chain. Germline V gene sequence: CDR1 SEHNR, CDR2 FQNEAQ (reference sequence). V was shortened by 5 bases and J by 3 bases, with 10 bases between the two germline ends. The CDR3 length is 13 residues. These data are taken from a study of blood T cell repertoires in COVID-19. Study information: PBMCs, B-cell-depleted T cells, or T cells were the source of the cDNA or gDNA that made up the material.

Followed longitudinally, the Seattle patients had been enrolled during active infection. In the authors' workflow: Amplification from reference gene primers served as the basis for estimated nucleated cell counts. Assay: immunoSEQ multiplex PCR; the TCRdb copy retains only in-frame clones and omits some. V, J and clone size are taken as reported in that table, and D and trimming were inferred from the DNA itself. Seen here are around 120,000 clones, 85% to 90% observed once, and the top ten hold 3.8%. The V gene is TRBV7-9, the J gene TRBJ1-2; possible D gene TRBD1, 5 bases. The sequenced sample consisted of peripheral blood. This sequence originates from a woman aged 60 to 75 with COVID-19, enrolled during active disease. The CDR3 loop is CASSLTGDYGYTF. CDR3 DNA sequence: TGTGCCAGCAGCCTTACAGGCGACTATGGCTACACCTTC.